This T cell receptor (beta chain) was profiled in a study of metastatic and nonmetastatic thyroid tumors. Looking at the study overall: It was across blood and tumor or nodule tissue from malignant and benign thyroid patients that repertoires were compared.

Regarding the study as a whole: According to reports, the diversity of TCR beta was significantly higher in malignant thyroid tumors than in benign nodules, and this held in both blood and tumor samples.

This clone occurred many times. No antigen is known for it. The CDR3 loop spans 14 amino acids. Trimming cost V 5 bases and J 7 bases; bases outside gene matches: 7. The germline V gene encodes CDR1 SGHTA and CDR2 FQGTGA. MiXCR was used by TCRdb to re-call the PCR reads. The table shows 13,000 or so clones, with roughly a quarter occurring only once. All patients reached thyroid surgery having received no treatment beforehand. The source is a male donor with papillary thyroid cancer or a benign thyroid nodule (not recorded which). Some clones in this sample may be carry-over from other donors' samples. Sequencing used blood. This sequence joins TRBV7-3 and TRBJ1-2; 10 bases are a match to TRBD1. CDR3 DNA: TGTGCCAGCAGCCTCGACAGGGGGCGAAGTGGCTACACCTTC. Encoded protein: CASSLDRGRSGYTF.